A selection of T cell receptor beta chains follows, all from one sample in a study of blood T cell repertoires in COVID-19. The protocol was immunoSEQ multiplex PCR, while the TCRdb copy is restricted to in-frame clones and leaves out a portion. The data show 55,000 to 70,000 clones, roughly 81% seen once. The sample was peripheral blood. Every receptor here comes from a man older than 75 with acute or convalescent COVID-19. Each CDR3 is given with its conserved first and last residue. Fields, in order: D gene, V gene, clone size, CDR3 length, J gene, CDR3 DNA, CDR3 protein. The D gene is left open where the match is weak. Only part of the rows carry a size: once, few, many, or a class if the clone is expanded.

d_call: TRBD1; v_call: TRBV2; clone_size: once; cdr3_length: 14; j_call: TRBJ2-5; cdr3_nt: TGTGCCAGCGTAAACAGGGGGCTAGGGGAGACCCAGTACTTC; cdr3_aa: CASVNRGLGETQYF
d_call: NA; v_call: TRBV7-9; clone_size: NA; cdr3_length: 15; j_call: TRBJ1-2; cdr3_nt: TGTGCCAGCAGCTCCTCAGGGGACCTCTCCTATGGCTACACCTTC; cdr3_aa: CASSSSGDLSYGYTF
d_call: TRBD2; v_call: TRBV9; clone_size: NA; cdr3_length: 16; j_call: TRBJ2-3; cdr3_nt: TGTGCCAGCAGCCCCAGGGCGGGGGGGAGGCGGGATACGCAGTATTTT; cdr3_aa: CASSPRAGGRRDTQYF
d_call: NA; v_call: TRBV4-3; clone_size: NA; cdr3_length: 16; j_call: TRBJ1-5; cdr3_nt: TGCGCCAGCAGCCAAGATCCAGGGCATAACAATCAGCCCCAGCATTTT; cdr3_aa: CASSQDPGHNNQPQHF
d_call: NA; v_call: TRBV6-4; clone_size: few; cdr3_length: 14; j_call: TRBJ2-3; cdr3_nt: TGTGCCAGCAGTGACTCCCTAGGATCAGATACGCAGTATTTT; cdr3_aa: CASSDSLGSDTQYF
d_call: NA; v_call: TRBV19; clone_size: NA; cdr3_length: 12; j_call: TRBJ1-1; cdr3_nt: TGTGCCAGTAGGGCGGGGCAGAGCCAAGCTTTCTTT; cdr3_aa: CASRAGQSQAFF
d_call: NA; v_call: TRBV9; clone_size: few; cdr3_length: 14; j_call: TRBJ1-3; cdr3_nt: TGTGCCAGCAGCGTAGGAGGGACTGGAAACACCATATATTTT; cdr3_aa: CASSVGGTGNTIYF
d_call: NA; v_call: TRBV7-2; clone_size: NA; cdr3_length: 17; j_call: TRBJ1-6; cdr3_nt: TGTGCCAGCAGCTTAGCCCCCCCGACAGTGGGGAATTCACCCCTCCACTTT; cdr3_aa: CASSLAPPTVGNSPLHF
d_call: TRBD2; v_call: TRBV4-2; clone_size: NA; cdr3_length: 19; j_call: TRBJ2-1; cdr3_nt: TGTGCCAGCAGCCAAGTTGGGACTAGCGGGAGTAGGTCCTACAATGAGCAGTTCTTC; cdr3_aa: CASSQVGTSGSRSYNEQFF
d_call: TRBD1; v_call: TRBV5-4; clone_size: NA; cdr3_length: 14; j_call: TRBJ2-2; cdr3_nt: TGTGCCAGCCACAGGGGAAAAGGCACCGGGGAGCTGTTTTTT; cdr3_aa: CASHRGKGTGELFF
d_call: NA; v_call: TRBV7-2; clone_size: NA; cdr3_length: 14; j_call: TRBJ1-2; cdr3_nt: TGTGCCAGCAGCCCCCCGGGGTATAACTATGGCTACACCTTC; cdr3_aa: CASSPPGYNYGYTF
d_call: TRBD1; v_call: TRBV24-1; clone_size: NA; cdr3_length: 14; j_call: TRBJ2-7; cdr3_nt: TGTGCCACCAGTGACGCAGGGGGAAACTACGAGCAGTACTTC; cdr3_aa: CATSDAGGNYEQYF
d_call: TRBD2; v_call: TRBV9; clone_size: NA; cdr3_length: 16; j_call: TRBJ2-1; cdr3_nt: TGTGCCAGCAGCGTACTAGGCGGGACTAGCGATAATGAGCAGTTCTTC; cdr3_aa: CASSVLGGTSDNEQFF
d_call: TRBD2; v_call: TRBV7-2; clone_size: NA; cdr3_length: 15; j_call: TRBJ2-3; cdr3_nt: TGTGCCAGCAGCTTAGTAGCGGGAGGCACAGATACGCAGTATTTT; cdr3_aa: CASSLVAGGTDTQYF
d_call: NA; v_call: TRBV29-1; clone_size: NA; cdr3_length: 13; j_call: TRBJ2-5; cdr3_nt: TGCAGCCTTCGGAAGAGCGGCCAAGAGACCCAGTACTTC; cdr3_aa: CSLRKSGQETQYF
d_call: TRBD1; v_call: TRBV10-3; clone_size: NA; cdr3_length: 14; j_call: TRBJ2-7; cdr3_nt: TGTGCCATCAGTGAACAGGGGGTCTCCTACGAGCAGTACTTC; cdr3_aa: CAISEQGVSYEQYF
d_call: NA; v_call: TRBV9; clone_size: NA; cdr3_length: 15; j_call: TRBJ2-1; cdr3_nt: TGTGCCAGCAGCGTCCACCAGTTCCGGGACAATGAGCAGTTCTTC; cdr3_aa: CASSVHQFRDNEQFF
d_call: TRBD1; v_call: TRBV11-2; clone_size: NA; cdr3_length: 14; j_call: TRBJ2-3; cdr3_nt: TGTGCCAGCAGAATTACTCAGGGGGCAGATACGCAGTATTTT; cdr3_aa: CASRITQGADTQYF
d_call: NA; v_call: TRBV28; clone_size: once; cdr3_length: 16; j_call: TRBJ2-1; cdr3_nt: TGTGCCAGCAGCCTAGAGTCAGGACAGACCTACAATGAGCAGTTCTTC; cdr3_aa: CASSLESGQTYNEQFF
d_call: TRBD1; v_call: TRBV7-3; clone_size: once; cdr3_length: 16; j_call: TRBJ2-5; cdr3_nt: TGTGCCAGCAGCTTAACGGCAGGGGGCGGCCAAGAGACCCAGTACTTC; cdr3_aa: CASSLTAGGGQETQYF
d_call: TRBD2; v_call: TRBV20-1; clone_size: NA; cdr3_length: 10; j_call: TRBJ2-5; cdr3_nt: TGCAGTGCTTGGGGGGGGACCCAGTACTTC; cdr3_aa: CSAWGGTQYF
d_call: NA; v_call: TRBV19; clone_size: NA; cdr3_length: 13; j_call: TRBJ1-5; cdr3_nt: TGTGCCAGTAGTACTGACAGAAATCAGCCCCAGCATTTT; cdr3_aa: CASSTDRNQPQHF
d_call: NA; v_call: TRBV29-1; clone_size: NA; cdr3_length: 14; j_call: TRBJ2-3; cdr3_nt: TGCAGCGTTGAACCGGGACTGGCGGCAGATACGCAGTATTTT; cdr3_aa: CSVEPGLAADTQYF
d_call: NA; v_call: TRBV9; clone_size: NA; cdr3_length: 15; j_call: TRBJ1-5; cdr3_nt: TGTGCCAGCAGCGTAGCTGATGGGCGCAATCAGCCCCAGCATTTT; cdr3_aa: CASSVADGRNQPQHF
d_call: NA; v_call: TRBV6-5; clone_size: NA; cdr3_length: 13; j_call: TRBJ1-1; cdr3_nt: TGTGCCAGCAGTTTGGGCAGGGACACTGAAGCTTTCTTT; cdr3_aa: CASSLGRDTEAFF
d_call: NA; v_call: TRBV2; clone_size: NA; cdr3_length: 13; j_call: TRBJ2-3; cdr3_nt: TGTGCCAGCCGGGACACTTTCACAGATACGCAGTATTTT; cdr3_aa: CASRDTFTDTQYF
d_call: NA; v_call: TRBV6-5; clone_size: NA; cdr3_length: 12; j_call: TRBJ2-7; cdr3_nt: TGTGCCAGCACCGGGAACTTCTACGAGCAGTACTTC; cdr3_aa: CASTGNFYEQYF
d_call: NA; v_call: TRBV7-8; clone_size: NA; cdr3_length: 16; j_call: TRBJ1-5; cdr3_nt: TGTGCCAGCAGCATGGGGGGGGGAAGGGACAATCAGCCCCAGCATTTT; cdr3_aa: CASSMGGGRDNQPQHF
d_call: NA; v_call: TRBV15; clone_size: NA; cdr3_length: 15; j_call: TRBJ1-6; cdr3_nt: TGTGCCACCAGCAGAGATACGCAGGGAAATTCACCCCTCCACTTT; cdr3_aa: CATSRDTQGNSPLHF
d_call: TRBD2; v_call: TRBV4-2; clone_size: NA; cdr3_length: 14; j_call: TRBJ2-1; cdr3_nt: TGTGCCAGCACCACTAGCGGGAGGGGCAATGAGCAGTTCTTC; cdr3_aa: CASTTSGRGNEQFF